This T cell receptor beta chain was recovered during a study of Tregs in tolerant kidney transplant recipients. Study results and caveats: Validation in larger populations is needed because few patients were studied.

This clone is deemed medium-sized. Its antigen is as yet unknown. The same CDR3 can be traced to other DNA sequences in this sample. Mixed chimerism was transient after nonmyeloablative marrow transplants from related graft donors. This CDR3 has 12 residues. Germline V lookup: CDR1 LNHDA, CDR2 SQIVND (reference sequence). Trimming removed 3 bases from V and 2 bases from J, with 4 bases in between. Sequencing was performed with immunoSEQ multiplex PCR; in TCRdb, only in-frame clones are kept and a portion is missing. Of around 64,000 clones listed, around 87% are singletons. Source: CD4+ T cells from blood (PBMCs), taken 6 months after the transplant. V gene TRBV19 combines with J gene TRBJ1-2, with no clear D. The TCR was taken from a human patient who received a combined kidney and bone marrow transplant. Some T cells could come from the graft donor. CDR3 loop: CASSIRNYGYTF. The DNA for the CDR3 is TGTGCCAGTAGTATTCGGAACTATGGCTACACCTTC.